These T cell receptor beta chains were read from a single sample in a study of T cells in Graves' hyperthyroidism and ophthalmopathy. Via MiXCR, TCRdb re-called the multiplex PCR reads, giving one row per CDR3 protein. The top ten hold less than 9.5% of the sample, which has around 660,000 distinct CDR3 sequences, roughly 45% seen once. Material: peripheral blood or thyroid tissue (not recorded which). These receptors came from an adult man with Graves' disease, either hyperthyroidism or ophthalmopathy (not recorded which). The CDR3 runs from the conserved cysteine through the conserved F or W. The order of the fields is D gene, clone size, V gene, CDR3 length, J gene, CDR3 DNA, CDR3 protein. A D gene is named only where the DNA matches it firmly. Clone size appears in some rows only: once, few, many, or a class for an expanded clone.

NA	NA	TRBV10-2	13	TRBJ1-2	TGCGCCAGCAGCATCGACGGAGGGTATGGCTACACCTTC	CASSIDGGYGYTF
TRBD2	NA	TRBV7-9	19	TRBJ2-5	TGTGCCAGCAGCGGAGGGTCGACTAGCGGGAAAATGATCGAAGAGACCCAGTACTTC	CASSGGSTSGKMIEETQYF
NA	NA	TRBV20-1	14	TRBJ1-5	TGCAGTGCTAGTCGGACAGCAAGCAATCAGCCCCAGCATTTT	CSASRTASNQPQHF
NA	once	TRBV12-3/TRBV12-4	16	TRBJ1-6	TGTGCCAGCAGTTTGGGGGGGCTGGCATTCTTTTCACCCCTCCACTTT	CASSLGGLAFFSPLHF
NA	NA	TRBV7-2	12	TRBJ2-3	TGTGCCAGCAGCTCCCCCACAGATACGCAGTATTTT	CASSSPTDTQYF
TRBD1	NA	TRBV6-6	18	TRBJ1-5	TGTGCCAGCAGTAAGGGACAGGGGTACGCTGTAGGCAATCAGCCCCAGCATTTT	CASSKGQGYAVGNQPQHF
TRBD1	NA	TRBV7-9	16	TRBJ2-5	TGTGCCAGCAGCGTTAGGGACAGGGGGCGGCAAGAGACCCAGTACTTC	CASSVRDRGRQETQYF
NA	NA	TRBV7-9	14	TRBJ1-2	TGTGCCAGCAGCTTTGGCCCCCTGTCGGGCGGCTACACCTTC	CASSFGPLSGGYTF
NA	many	TRBV7-8	12	TRBJ1-1	TGTGCCAGCAGCTGGGCGAACACTGAAGCTTTCTTT	CASSWANTEAFF
TRBD1	few	TRBV7-8	17	TRBJ1-2	TGTGCCAGCAGCCCTGGACAGGGCTGGGAAGCTAACTATGGCTACACCTTC	CASSPGQGWEANYGYTF
NA	once	TRBV5-1	14	TRBJ1-1	TGCGCCAGCAGCCGGAGGGGCAGTGTAACTGAAGCTTTCTTT	CASSRRGSVTEAFF
NA	NA	TRBV19	15	TRBJ1-5	TGTGCCAGTAGTAGGTCAGGTAATAGCAATCAGCCCCAGCATTTT	CASSRSGNSNQPQHF
TRBD1	NA	TRBV20-1	15	TRBJ1-4	TGCAGTGCTACCGGACAGGGGGCAACTAATGAAAAACTGTTTTTT	CSATGQGATNEKLFF
NA	once	TRBV10-3	11	TRBJ1-2	TGTGCCATCAGGGACGGCTATGGCTACACCTTC	CAIRDGYGYTF